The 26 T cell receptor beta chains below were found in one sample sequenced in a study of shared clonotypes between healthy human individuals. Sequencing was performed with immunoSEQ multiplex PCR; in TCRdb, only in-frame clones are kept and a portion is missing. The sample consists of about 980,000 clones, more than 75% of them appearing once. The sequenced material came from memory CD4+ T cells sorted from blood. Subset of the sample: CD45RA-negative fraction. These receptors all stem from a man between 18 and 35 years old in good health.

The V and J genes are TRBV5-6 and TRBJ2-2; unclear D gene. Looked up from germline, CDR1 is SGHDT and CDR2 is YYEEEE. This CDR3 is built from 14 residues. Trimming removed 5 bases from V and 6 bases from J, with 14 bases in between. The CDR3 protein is CASSPLARAGELFF. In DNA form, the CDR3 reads TGTGCCAGCAGTCCCTTAGCTCGGGCCGGGGAGCTGTTTTTT.

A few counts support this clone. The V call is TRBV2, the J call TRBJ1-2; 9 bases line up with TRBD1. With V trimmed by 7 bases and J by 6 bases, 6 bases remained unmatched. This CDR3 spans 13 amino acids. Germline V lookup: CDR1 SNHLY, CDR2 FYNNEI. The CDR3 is CASTEQGADGYTF. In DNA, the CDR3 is TGTGCCAGCACCGAACAGGGGGCTGATGGCTACACCTTC.

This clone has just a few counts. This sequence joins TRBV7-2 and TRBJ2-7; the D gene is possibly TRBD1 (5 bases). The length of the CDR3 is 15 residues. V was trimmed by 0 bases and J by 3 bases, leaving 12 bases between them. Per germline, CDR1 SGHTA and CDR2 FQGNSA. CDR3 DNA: TGTGCCAGCAGCTTAGCCGGGCTAGGGGACTACGAGCAGTACTTC. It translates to CASSLAGLGDYEQYF.

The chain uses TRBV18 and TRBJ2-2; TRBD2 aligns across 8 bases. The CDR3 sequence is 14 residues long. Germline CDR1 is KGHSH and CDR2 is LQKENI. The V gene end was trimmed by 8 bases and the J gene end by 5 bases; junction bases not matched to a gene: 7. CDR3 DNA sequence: TGTGCCAGCGAAGCGGGAGCAAGGACCGGGGAGCTGTTTTTT. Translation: CASEAGARTGELFF. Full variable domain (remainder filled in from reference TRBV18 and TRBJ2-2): NAGVMQNPRHLVRRRGQEARLRCSPMKGHSHVYWYRQLPEEGLKFMVYLQKENIIDESGMPKERFSAEFPKEGPSILRIQQVVRGDSAAYFCASEAGARTGELFFGEGSRLTVL.

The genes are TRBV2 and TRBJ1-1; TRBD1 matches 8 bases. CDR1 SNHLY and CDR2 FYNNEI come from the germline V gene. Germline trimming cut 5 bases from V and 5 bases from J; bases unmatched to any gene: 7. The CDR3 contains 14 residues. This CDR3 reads CASSQRQGLTEAFF. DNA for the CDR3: TGTGCCAGCAGTCAGAGACAGGGGCTGACTGAAGCTTTCTTT.

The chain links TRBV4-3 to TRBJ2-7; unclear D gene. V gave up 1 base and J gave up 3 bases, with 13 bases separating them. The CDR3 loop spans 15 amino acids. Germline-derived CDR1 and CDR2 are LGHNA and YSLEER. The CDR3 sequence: CASSQGEVGSYEQYF. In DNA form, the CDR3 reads TGCGCCAGCAGCCAAGGTGAAGTTGGCAGCTACGAGCAGTACTTC.

CDR3 nucleotide sequence: TGTGCCATCAGTAGGGGACTTCCCACAGATACGCAGTATTTT. This translates into CAISRGLPTDTQYF. This sequence joins TRBV10-3 and TRBJ2-3, with D maybe TRBD2 (6 bases). Germline CDR1 is ENHRY and CDR2 is SYGVKD. This CDR3 region has 14 residues. V lost 5 bases, J lost 2 bases, and 11 bases lay in between.

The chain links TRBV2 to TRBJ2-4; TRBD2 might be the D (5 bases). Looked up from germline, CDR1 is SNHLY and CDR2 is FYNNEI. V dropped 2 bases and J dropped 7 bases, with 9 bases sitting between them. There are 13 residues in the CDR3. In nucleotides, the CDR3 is TGTGCCAGCAGTGAAAGAGGGCCCAACATTCAGTACTTC. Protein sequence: CASSERGPNIQYF.

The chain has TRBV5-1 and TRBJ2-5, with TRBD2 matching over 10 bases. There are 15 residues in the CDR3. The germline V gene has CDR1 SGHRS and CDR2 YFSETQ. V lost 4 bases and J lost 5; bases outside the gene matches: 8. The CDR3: CASSGRSGGAETQYF. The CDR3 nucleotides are TGCGCCAGCAGCGGTAGAAGCGGGGGGGCGGAGACCCAGTACTTC.

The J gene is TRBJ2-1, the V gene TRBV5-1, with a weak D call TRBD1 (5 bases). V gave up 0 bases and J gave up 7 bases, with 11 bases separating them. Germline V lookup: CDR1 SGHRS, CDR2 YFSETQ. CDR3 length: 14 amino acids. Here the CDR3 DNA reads TGCGCCAGCAGCTTGGAAGACAGAACTAATGAGCAGTTCTTC. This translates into CASSLEDRTNEQFF.

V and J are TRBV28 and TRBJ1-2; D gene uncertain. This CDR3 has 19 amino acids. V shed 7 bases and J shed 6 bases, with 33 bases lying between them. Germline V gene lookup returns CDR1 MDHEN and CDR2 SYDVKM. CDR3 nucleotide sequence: TGTGCCAGCACTCCCCTAGTGCTGGGCTTAAGACTCGACTTGGATGGCTACACCTTC. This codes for CASTPLVLGLRLDLDGYTF.

The CDR3 DNA sequence: TGCGCCAGCAGCTTGGAAGGCAGGGGCGAGGCTTTCTTT. As protein: CASSLEGRGEAFF. This chain uses TRBV5-1 with TRBJ1-1; maybe TRBD1 (6 bases). The CDR3 covers 13 residues. Germline V CDR1 and CDR2: SGHRS, YFSETQ. V lost 0 bases and J lost 11, with 14 bases in between.

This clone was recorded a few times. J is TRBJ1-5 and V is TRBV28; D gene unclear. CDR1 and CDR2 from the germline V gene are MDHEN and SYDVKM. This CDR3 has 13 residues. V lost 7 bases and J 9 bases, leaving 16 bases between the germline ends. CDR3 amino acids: CASKLGSPGPQHF. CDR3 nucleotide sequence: TGTGCCAGCAAATTAGGTAGTCCAGGGCCCCAGCATTTT.

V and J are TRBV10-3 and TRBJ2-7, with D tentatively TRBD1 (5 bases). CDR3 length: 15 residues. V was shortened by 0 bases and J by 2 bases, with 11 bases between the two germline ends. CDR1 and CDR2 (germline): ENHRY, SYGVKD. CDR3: CAISESLGAPYEQYF. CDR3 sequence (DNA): TGTGCCATCAGTGAGTCTCTAGGGGCCCCCTACGAGCAGTACTTC.

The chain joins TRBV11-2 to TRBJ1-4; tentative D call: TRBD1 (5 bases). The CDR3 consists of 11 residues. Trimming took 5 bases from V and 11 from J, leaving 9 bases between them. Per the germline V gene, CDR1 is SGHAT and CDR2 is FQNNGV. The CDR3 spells CASSLGDKLFF. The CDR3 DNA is TGTGCCAGCAGCCTTGGGGACAAACTGTTTTTT.

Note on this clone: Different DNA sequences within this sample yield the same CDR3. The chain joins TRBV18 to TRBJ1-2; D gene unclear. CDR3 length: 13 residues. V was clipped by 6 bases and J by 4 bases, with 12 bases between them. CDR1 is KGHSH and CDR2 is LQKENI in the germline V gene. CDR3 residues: CASSPGRTYGYTF. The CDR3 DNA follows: TGTGCCAGCTCGCCCGGACGGACCTATGGCTACACCTTC.

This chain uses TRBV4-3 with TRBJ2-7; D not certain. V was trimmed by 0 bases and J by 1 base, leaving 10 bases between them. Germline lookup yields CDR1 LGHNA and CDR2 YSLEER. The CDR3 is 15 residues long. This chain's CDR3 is CASSQDGSSSYEQYF. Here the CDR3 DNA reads TGCGCCAGCAGCCAAGATGGTTCCTCTTCCTACGAGCAGTACTTC.

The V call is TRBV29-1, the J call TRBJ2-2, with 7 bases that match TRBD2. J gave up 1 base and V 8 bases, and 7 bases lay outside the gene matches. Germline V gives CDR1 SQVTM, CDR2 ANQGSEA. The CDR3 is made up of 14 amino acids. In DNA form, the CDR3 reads TGCAGCTCAATCCCGGGGGGGAACACCGGGGAGCTGTTTTTT. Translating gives CSSIPGGNTGELFF.

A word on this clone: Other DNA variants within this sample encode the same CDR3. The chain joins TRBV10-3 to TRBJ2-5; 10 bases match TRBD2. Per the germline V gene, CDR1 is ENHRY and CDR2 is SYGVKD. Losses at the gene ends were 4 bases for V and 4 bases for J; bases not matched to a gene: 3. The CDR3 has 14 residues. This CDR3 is CAISASGGLETQYF. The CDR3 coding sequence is TGTGCCATCAGTGCTAGCGGGGGATTAGAGACCCAGTACTTC.

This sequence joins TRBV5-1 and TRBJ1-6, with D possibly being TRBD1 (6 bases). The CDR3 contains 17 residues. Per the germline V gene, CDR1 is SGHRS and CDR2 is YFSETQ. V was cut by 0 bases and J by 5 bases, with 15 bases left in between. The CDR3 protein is CASSLGLGQSNNSPLHF. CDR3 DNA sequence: TGCGCCAGCAGCTTGGGACTAGGACAGTCCAATAATTCACCCCTCCACTTT.

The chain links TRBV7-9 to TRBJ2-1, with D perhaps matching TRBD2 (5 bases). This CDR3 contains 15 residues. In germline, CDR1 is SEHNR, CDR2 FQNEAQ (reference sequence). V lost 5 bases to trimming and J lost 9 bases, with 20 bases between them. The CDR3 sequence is CASSTSEVSQSEQFF. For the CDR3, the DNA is TGTGCCAGCAGCACCTCGGAGGTTAGCCAGAGTGAGCAGTTCTTC. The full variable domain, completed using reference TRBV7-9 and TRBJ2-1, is DTGVSQNPRHKITKRGQNVTFRCDPISEHNRLYWYRQTLGQGPEFLTYFQNEAQLEKSRLLSDRFSAERPKGSFSTLEIQRTEQGDSAMYLCASSTSEVSQSEQFFGPGTRLTVL.

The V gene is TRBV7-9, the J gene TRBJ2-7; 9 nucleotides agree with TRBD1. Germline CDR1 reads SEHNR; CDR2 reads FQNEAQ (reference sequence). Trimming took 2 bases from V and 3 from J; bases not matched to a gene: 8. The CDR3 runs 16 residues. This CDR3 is CASSLLPGQGGYEQYF. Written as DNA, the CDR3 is TGTGCCAGCAGCTTACTGCCGGGACAGGGCGGCTACGAGCAGTACTTC. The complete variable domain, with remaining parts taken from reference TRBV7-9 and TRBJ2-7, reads DTGVSQNPRHKITKRGQNVTFRCDPISEHNRLYWYRQTLGQGPEFLTYFQNEAQLEKSRLLSDRFSAERPKGSFSTLEIQRTEQGDSAMYLCASSLLPGQGGYEQYFGPGTRLTVT.

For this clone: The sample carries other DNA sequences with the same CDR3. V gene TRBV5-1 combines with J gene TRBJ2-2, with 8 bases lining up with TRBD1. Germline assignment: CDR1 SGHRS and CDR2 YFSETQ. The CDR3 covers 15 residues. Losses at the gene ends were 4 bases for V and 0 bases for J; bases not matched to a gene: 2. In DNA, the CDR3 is TGCGCCAGCAGCGCGGACAGGGCGAACACCGGGGAGCTGTTTTTT. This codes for CASSADRANTGELFF.

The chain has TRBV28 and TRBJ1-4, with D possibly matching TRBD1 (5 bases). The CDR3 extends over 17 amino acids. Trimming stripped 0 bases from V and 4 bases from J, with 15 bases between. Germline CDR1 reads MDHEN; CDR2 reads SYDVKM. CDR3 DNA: TGTGCCAGCAGTTTATGGGGGGAGTCCCACCTTAATGAAAAACTGTTTTTT. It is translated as CASSLWGESHLNEKLFF.

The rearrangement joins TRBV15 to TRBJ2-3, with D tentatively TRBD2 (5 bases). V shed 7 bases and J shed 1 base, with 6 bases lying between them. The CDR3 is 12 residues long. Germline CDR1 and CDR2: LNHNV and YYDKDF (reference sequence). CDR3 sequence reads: CATNGGTDTQYF. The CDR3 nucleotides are TGTGCCACCAACGGGGGCACAGATACGCAGTATTTT.

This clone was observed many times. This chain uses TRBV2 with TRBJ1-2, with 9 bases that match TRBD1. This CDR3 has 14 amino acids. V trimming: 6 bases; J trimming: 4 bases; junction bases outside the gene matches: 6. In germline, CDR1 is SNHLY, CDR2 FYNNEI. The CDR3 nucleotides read TGTGCCAGCAGCGTTGGACAGGGGAGCTATGGCTACACCTTC. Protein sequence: CASSVGQGSYGYTF. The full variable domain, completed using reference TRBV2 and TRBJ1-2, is EPEVTQTPSHQVTQMGQEVILRCVPISNHLYFYWYRQILGQKVEFLVSFYNNEISEKSEIFDDQFSVERPDGSNFTLKIRSTKLEDSAMYFCASSVGQGSYGYTFGSGTRLTVV.